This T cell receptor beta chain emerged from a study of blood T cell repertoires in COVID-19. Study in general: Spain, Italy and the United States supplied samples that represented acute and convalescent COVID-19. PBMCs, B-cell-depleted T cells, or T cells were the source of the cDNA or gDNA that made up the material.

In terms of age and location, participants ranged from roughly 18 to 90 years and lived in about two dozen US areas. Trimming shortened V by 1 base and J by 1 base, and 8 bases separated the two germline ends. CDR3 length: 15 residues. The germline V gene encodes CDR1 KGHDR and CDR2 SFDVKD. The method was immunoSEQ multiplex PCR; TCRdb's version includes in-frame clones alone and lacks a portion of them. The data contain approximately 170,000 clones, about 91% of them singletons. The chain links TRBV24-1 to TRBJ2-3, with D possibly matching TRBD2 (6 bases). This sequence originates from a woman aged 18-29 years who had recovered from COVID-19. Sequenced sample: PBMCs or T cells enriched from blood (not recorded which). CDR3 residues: CATSDFGGGTDTQYF. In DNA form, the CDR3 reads TGTGCCACCAGTGATTTCGGCGGGGGCACAGATACGCAGTATTTT.